The 30 T cell receptor beta chains reported below all come from one sample, sequenced in a study of Ad26.COV2.S vaccination and SARS-CoV-2 variants. TCRdb keeps only in-frame clones here, not all; method: immunoSEQ multiplex PCR. The data contain fewer than 400,000 clones, less than 90% of them singletons. The treatment denotes: roughly 18 received Ad26.COV2.S at low or high dose, single or two shots; 5 received placebo; per-sample allocation not given. Samples analyzed were those drawn on day 63 after the first vaccine or placebo injection. The sequencing here drew on peripheral blood, taken in a trial of Ad26.COV2.S vaccine versus placebo. The receptor set was obtained from a person between 18 and 65 years old who received the Ad26.COV2.S COVID-19 vaccine or a placebo.

The rearrangement uses TRBV30 and TRBJ1-1; 8 bases map to TRBD1. Looked up from germline, CDR1 is GTSNPN and CDR2 is SVGIG (reference sequence). This CDR3 has 15 amino acids. Trimming at V came to 3 bases and at J to 0 bases, leaving 6 bases not matched to a gene. Here the CDR3 reads CAWSAGQDMNTEAFF. CDR3 sequence (DNA): TGTGCCTGGAGCGCGGGACAGGACATGAACACTGAAGCTTTCTTT. The full variable domain, completed using reference TRBV30 and TRBJ1-1, is SQTIHQWPATLVQPVGSPLSLECTVEGTSNPNLYWYRQAAGRGLQLLFYSVGIGQISSEVPQNLSASRPQDRQFILSSKKLLLSDSGFYLCAWSAGQDMNTEAFFGQGTRLTVV.

This chain connects TRBV11-3 to TRBJ2-2, with TRBD2 as a possible D gene (6 bases). This CDR3 is built from 17 residues. The ends were cut back, 5 bases at V and 5 bases at J, with 21 bases in the middle. Germline V lookup: CDR1 SGHNT, CDR2 YENEEA. The CDR3 is CASSPSGGRAWTGELFF. The CDR3 DNA reads as TGTGCCAGCAGCCCGTCCGGGGGTAGGGCTTGGACCGGGGAGCTGTTTTTT. Variable domain in full (rest from reference TRBV11-3 and TRBJ2-2): EAGVVQSPRYKIIEKKQPVAFWCNPISGHNTLYWYLQNLGQGPELLIRYENEEAVDDSQLPKDRFSAERLKGVDSTLKIQPAELGDSAVYLCASSPSGGRAWTGELFFGEGSRLTVL.

The gene calls are TRBV2 and TRBJ2-2; no clear D. V lost 6 bases and J 7 bases, leaving 9 bases between the germline ends. This CDR3 region has 12 residues. Germline V gene data show CDR1 as SNHLY and CDR2 as FYNNEI. The chain's CDR3 is CASRTLVGELFF. DNA for the CDR3: TGTGCCAGCAGAACCCTGGTCGGGGAGCTGTTTTTT. The complete variable domain, with remaining parts taken from reference TRBV2 and TRBJ2-2, reads EPEVTQTPSHQVTQMGQEVILRCVPISNHLYFYWYRQILGQKVEFLVSFYNNEISEKSEIFDDQFSVERPDGSNFTLKIRSTKLEDSAMYFCASRTLVGELFFGEGSRLTVL.

The V gene is TRBV6-2 or TRBV6-3, the J gene TRBJ1-5; D remains ambiguous. Germline CDR1 is MNHEY and CDR2 is SVGEGT. The CDR3 has 13 amino acids. Trimming pared 0 bases from V and 7 bases from J, leaving 7 bases between. The CDR3 sequence: CASSYSVGQPQHF. The CDR3, as DNA: TGTGCCAGCAGTTACTCGGTGGGGCAGCCCCAGCATTTT.

The chain carries TRBV21-1 and TRBJ2-7; the D segment call TRBD1 is taken from the table without a DNA check. TRBV21-1 is a documented pseudogene. The CDR3 contains 16 residues. DNA of the CDR3: TGTGCCAGCAGCAAAGCACGGGGCAGGGGGTGCTACGAGCAGTACTTC. This encodes CASSKARGRGCYEQYF.

This rearrangement joins TRBV6-6 to TRBJ1-4; 8 bases line up with TRBD1. The CDR3 totals 13 residues. V lost 6 bases, J lost 8 bases, and 5 bases stayed unmatched. Germline assignment: CDR1 MNHNY and CDR2 SVGAGI (reference sequence). CDR3 nucleotide sequence: TGTGCCAGCAGCCTCCGGACAGGGGAAAAACTGTTTTTT. This gives the protein CASSLRTGEKLFF.

The V call is TRBV19, the J call TRBJ2-1; TRBD2 matches 13 bases. J was trimmed by 10 bases and V by 6 bases; bases with no gene match: 6. This CDR3 is 14 amino acids long. Germline CDR1 and CDR2: LNHDA and SQIVND (reference sequence). The CDR3 DNA is TGTGCCAGTAGGTTCGGGACTAGCGGGGTAGAGCAGTTCTTC. This gives the protein CASRFGTSGVEQFF.

The chain is built from TRBV5-8 and TRBJ1-1; D uncertain. The CDR3 covers 14 residues. V lost 5 bases and J lost 0, with 11 bases in between. Per the germline V gene, CDR1 is SGHTS and CDR2 is YDEGEE. The CDR3 bases are TGTGCCAGCAGTCAGATCTTCATGAACACTGAAGCTTTCTTT. It translates to CASSQIFMNTEAFF.

This chain connects TRBV30 to TRBJ2-3; TRBD2 aligns across 10 bases. The length of the CDR3 is 14 residues. Unmatched junction bases numbered 0, after V lost 3 bases and J lost 0 bases. From germline, CDR1 is GTSNPN and CDR2 SVGIG (reference sequence). CDR3 DNA sequence: TGTGCCTGGAGGACTAGCGGGAGCACAGATACGCAGTATTTT. Protein product: CAWRTSGSTDTQYF. Combining the CDR3 with reference TRBV30 and TRBJ2-3 gives the whole variable domain SQTIHQWPATLVQPVGSPLSLECTVEGTSNPNLYWYRQAAGRGLQLLFYSVGIGQISSEVPQNLSASRPQDRQFILSSKKLLLSDSGFYLCAWRTSGSTDTQYFGPGTRLTVL.

The V call is TRBV6-1, the J call TRBJ1-6; D not resolved. Germline V gene lookup returns CDR1 MNHNS and CDR2 SASEGT. The V gene lost 3 bases and the J gene lost 0 bases, with 9 bases spanning the gap. This CDR3 region has 16 residues. CDR3 sequence reads: CASSDSWSSYNSPLHF. The DNA of the CDR3 is TGTGCCAGCAGTGATTCTTGGAGCTCCTATAATTCACCCCTCCACTTT.

V gene TRBV11-3 combines with J gene TRBJ2-5; D tentatively fits TRBD1 or TRBD2 (5 bases each). Germline V gene lookup returns CDR1 SGHNT and CDR2 YENEEA. Between the trimmed V and J ends, which lost 0 bases and 9 bases, there was a span of 11 bases. This CDR3 is built from 13 residues. The CDR3 region is CASSLEGRWPQYF. In DNA, the CDR3 is TGTGCCAGCAGCTTAGAGGGACGGTGGCCCCAGTACTTC.

The chain links TRBV30 to TRBJ2-1; 7 bases line up with TRBD2. The V and J ends lost 0 bases and 8 bases, in that order; junction bases with no gene match: 10. The length of the CDR3 is 15 residues. Per germline, CDR1 GTSNPN and CDR2 SVGIG (reference sequence). This CDR3 is CAWSVGRGEVDEQFF. The DNA of the CDR3 is TGTGCCTGGAGTGTCGGTCGGGGGGAAGTCGATGAGCAGTTCTTC.

This clone turned up a few times. V is TRBV4-1 and J is TRBJ1-6, with unresolved D. Trimming cost V 5 bases and J 1 base, with 15 bases left between them. The V gene's germline CDR1 is MGHRA and CDR2 YSYEKL. This CDR3 region has 17 residues. The CDR3: CASSDLTGGSYNSPLHF. The CDR3 DNA reads TGCGCCAGCAGCGATCTTACCGGCGGGTCCTATAATTCACCCCTCCACTTT.

The genes are TRBV10-1 and TRBJ1-1, with D possibly TRBD1 on 6 matching bases. Trimming cost V 5 bases and J 0 bases, with 13 bases left between them. The CDR3 contains 15 residues. Germline loops: CDR1 WNHNN, CDR2 SYGVQD (reference sequence). The CDR3 DNA is TGCGCCAGCAGTTCTAACGGGGGCCTGAACACTGAAGCTTTCTTT. It encodes CASSSNGGLNTEAFF.

This clone has a single count. J is TRBJ1-2 and V is TRBV19, with D possibly TRBD1 on 6 matching bases. V was shortened by 7 bases and J by 2 bases, with 14 bases between the two germline ends. This CDR3 spans 14 amino acids. CDR1 and CDR2 (germline): LNHDA, SQIVND (reference sequence). The CDR3 sequence is CASTRPGTNYGYTF. The DNA for the CDR3 is TGTGCCAGTACCCGACCCGGGACAAACTATGGCTACACCTTC.

The V call is TRBV3-1 (or the pseudogene TRBV3-2), the J call TRBJ1-6; D not certain. The CDR3 runs to 13 residues. Germline values: CDR1 LGHDT, CDR2 YNNKEL (reference sequence). V was pared by 0 bases and J by 15 bases, with 12 bases between. In DNA, the CDR3 is TGTGCCAGCAGCCAAGATTCTGCAGCGGGCCTCCACTTT. This translates into CASSQDSAAGLHF.

This chain uses TRBV7-9 with TRBJ2-1, with 8 bases that match TRBD1. J gave up 8 bases and V 5 bases, and 11 bases lay outside the gene matches. The CDR3 runs 15 residues. Germline CDR1 reads SEHNR; CDR2 reads FQNEAQ (reference sequence). This CDR3 reads CASSAGQGRVDEQFF. The DNA of the CDR3 is TGTGCCAGCAGCGCCGGACAGGGTCGGGTCGATGAGCAGTTCTTC.

The J gene is TRBJ2-3, the V gene TRBV5-1, with 8 positions matching TRBD2. The V segment lost 4 bases and the J segment 3 bases; nucleotides outside the gene matches: 7. Looked up from germline, CDR1 is SGHRS and CDR2 is YFSETQ. CDR3 size: 15 residues. CDR3 sequence (DNA): TGCGCCAGCAGCCCGAGCGGGGGTCTAACAGATACGCAGTATTTT. Protein: CASSPSGGLTDTQYF.

J is TRBJ2-6 and V is TRBV4-1; perhaps TRBD2 as D (5 bases). The V end lost 0 bases, the J end lost 0 bases, and 18 bases lay between the germline ends. Germline CDR1 and CDR2: MGHRA and YSYEKL. The CDR3 consists of 20 residues. The CDR3 spells CASSQDVFGRRGSGANVLTF. The CDR3 DNA is TGCGCCAGCAGCCAAGATGTCTTTGGGCGCCGGGGCTCTGGGGCCAACGTCCTGACTTTC.

The chain carries TRBV29-1 and TRBJ1-2; D uncertain. Looked up from germline, CDR1 is SQVTM and CDR2 is ANQGSEA. The V end was cut by 2 bases, the J end by 6 bases, with 4 bases between. The CDR3 has 10 residues. This chain's CDR3 is CSVERDGYTF. In DNA, the CDR3 is TGCAGCGTTGAAAGAGATGGCTACACCTTC.

This chain joins TRBV28 and TRBJ1-1, with D unclear. Germline V lookup: CDR1 MDHEN, CDR2 SYDVKM. V gave up 6 bases and J gave up 1 base, with 15 bases separating them. The CDR3 covers 15 residues. The CDR3 loop reads CASSPSPEGNTEAFF. The CDR3 DNA reads TGTGCCAGCAGCCCTAGTCCCGAAGGGAACACTGAAGCTTTCTTT.

This clone was seen just once. The rearrangement links TRBV4-1 to TRBJ2-1, with D possibly called TRBD1 or TRBD2 (7 bases each). Germline CDR1 MGHRA, CDR2 YSYEKL. Trimming took off 3 bases at V and 3 bases at J, with 15 bases between the two ends. CDR3 size: 16 residues. Here the CDR3 reads CASSQVSGGDYNEQFF. Here the CDR3 DNA reads TGCGCCAGCAGCCAGGTATCAGGGGGGGACTACAATGAGCAGTTCTTC.

For the CDR3, the DNA is TGTGCCAGCAGTCCGGGACAGCGCTCTGGAAACACCATATATTTT. This encodes CASSPGQRSGNTIYF. V usage is TRBV6-5 and J usage is TRBJ1-3, with TRBD1 identical over 7 bases. This CDR3 has 15 amino acids. Germline V gene sequence: CDR1 MNHEY, CDR2 SVGAGI. V lost 5 bases and J lost 0; bases outside the gene matches: 4.

This chain joins TRBV6-5 and TRBJ2-7; D gene ambiguous. Germline CDR1 is MNHEY and CDR2 is SVGAGI. V lost 7 bases to trimming and J lost 2 bases, with 15 bases between them. The CDR3 consists of 14 residues. The CDR3 protein is CASKKLGRTYEQYF. The DNA for the CDR3 is TGTGCCAGCAAGAAACTCGGGCGCACCTACGAGCAGTACTTC.

Only one count was recorded for this clone. This sequence joins TRBV6-5 and TRBJ2-7; 7 bases agree with TRBD1. The CDR3 extends over 14 amino acids. V was pared by 5 bases and J by 3 bases, with 7 bases of the junction left unmatched. The germline CDR1 and CDR2 sequences are MNHEY and SVGAGI. In nucleotides, the CDR3 is TGTGCCAGCAGTAGACAGGGTCAGGACTACGAGCAGTACTTC. Translation gives CASSRQGQDYEQYF.

The chain links TRBV5-4 to TRBJ1-1; D is unclear. V gave up 4 bases and J gave up 10 bases, with 14 bases separating them. Germline CDR1 is SGHNT and CDR2 is YYREEE (reference sequence). CDR3 length: 12 amino acids. The CDR3 coding sequence is TGTGCCAGCAGCCCGGACGGGCACCGAGCTTTCTTT. Its translation is CASSPDGHRAFF. Variable domain in full (rest from reference TRBV5-4 and TRBJ1-1): ETGVTQSPTHLIKTRGQQVTLRCSSQSGHNTVSWYQQALGQGPQFIFQYYREEENGRGNFPPRFSGLQFPNYSSELNVNALELDDSALYLCASSPDGHRAFFGQGTRLTVV.

J is TRBJ2-3 and V is TRBV6-6; 11 bases line up with TRBD1. Losses at the gene ends were 6 bases for V and 5 bases for J; bases not matched to a gene: 7. Per the germline V gene, CDR1 is MNHNY and CDR2 is SVGAGI (reference sequence). The CDR3 totals 15 residues. The DNA for the CDR3 is TGTGCCAGCAGCAGGGACAGGGGGTCCCAAGATACGCAGTATTTT. It encodes CASSRDRGSQDTQYF.

The chain links TRBV4-3 to TRBJ1-4; 8 bases align to TRBD1. The V gene's germline CDR1 is LGHNA and CDR2 YSLEER. The CDR3 spans 17 residues. Trimming cost V 3 bases and J 4 bases; bases outside gene matches: 10. The CDR3 loop reads CASSQYPGGEGNEKLFF. The CDR3 DNA reads TGCGCCAGCAGCCAGTACCCAGGGGGCGAGGGTAATGAAAAACTGTTTTTT.

The V call is TRBV6-5, the J call TRBJ1-2; TRBD1 is a possible D gene (5 bases). Germline CDR1 reads MNHEY; CDR2 reads SVGAGI. This CDR3 has 13 amino acids. Trimming took off 6 bases at V and 2 bases at J, with 10 bases between the two ends. CDR3 bases: TGTGCCAGCAGACGGGAGGGGAACTATGGCTACACCTTC. Residues: CASRREGNYGYTF.

This clone has a single count. The chain carries TRBV27 and TRBJ2-7; 7 nucleotides match TRBD2. Germline CDR1 and CDR2: MNHEY and SMNVEV (reference sequence). V was clipped by 5 bases and J by 4 bases; unmatched bases: 8. The CDR3 length is 14 residues. This chain's CDR3 is CASSPSPGGYEQYF. The DNA for the CDR3 is TGTGCCAGCAGTCCTTCCCCCGGGGGGTACGAGCAGTACTTC.